The sample holds one count of the clone carrying this TCR beta chain. This sample was taken from a study of control samples from healthy donors and cancer patients. The length of the CDR3 is 15 residues. Germline CDR1 reads MNHEY; CDR2 reads SVGAGI. The germline V and J ends were trimmed by 7 bases and 1 base, with 16 bases remaining between them. The data were produced by immunoSEQ multiplex PCR, yet TCRdb's version contains in-frame clones alone and is incomplete. This sample has over 150,000 clones; more than 90% occur once, and the top ten carry 2%. Sequenced input: blood. This chain joins TRBV6-5 and TRBJ1-1; D uncertain. The sequence came from a middle-aged woman in good health. The CDR3: CASTPTGWRNTEAFF. The DNA of the CDR3 is TGTGCCAGCACCCCTACGGGTTGGCGGAACACTGAAGCTTTCTTT.